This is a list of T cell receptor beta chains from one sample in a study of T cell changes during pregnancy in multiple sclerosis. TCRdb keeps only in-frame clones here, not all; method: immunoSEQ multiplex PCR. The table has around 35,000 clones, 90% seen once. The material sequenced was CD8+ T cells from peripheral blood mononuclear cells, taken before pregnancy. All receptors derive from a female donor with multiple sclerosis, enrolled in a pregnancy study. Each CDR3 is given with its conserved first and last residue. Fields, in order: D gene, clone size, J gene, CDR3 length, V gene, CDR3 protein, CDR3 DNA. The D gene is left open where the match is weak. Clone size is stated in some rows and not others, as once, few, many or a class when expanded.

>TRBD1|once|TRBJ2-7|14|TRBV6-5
CASSYGTGRYEQYF
TGTGCCAGCAGTTACGGGACAGGGAGGTACGAGCAGTACTTC
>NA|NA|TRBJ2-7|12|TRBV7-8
CASGAGDYEQYF
TGTGCCAGCGGCGCAGGGGACTACGAGCAGTACTTC
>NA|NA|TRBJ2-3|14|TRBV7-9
CASTLLVGADTQYF
TGTGCCAGCACCTTGCTAGTCGGTGCAGATACGCAGTATTTT
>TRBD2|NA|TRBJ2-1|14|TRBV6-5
CASSWRGDSNEQFF
TGTGCCAGCAGTTGGCGGGGGGATTCCAATGAGCAGTTCTTC
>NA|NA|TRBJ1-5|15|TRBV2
CASTLGEYSNQPQHF
TGTGCCAGCACCTTGGGAGAATATAGCAATCAGCCCCAGCATTTT
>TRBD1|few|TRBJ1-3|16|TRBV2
CASRAGTGVFGNTIYF
TGTGCCAGCAGGGCCGGGACAGGGGTGTTCGGAAACACCATATATTTT
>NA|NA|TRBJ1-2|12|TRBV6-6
CAVNKDTYGYTF
TGTGCCGTCAATAAAGACACCTATGGCTACACCTTC
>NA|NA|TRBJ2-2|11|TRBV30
CAWSPSGELFF
TGTGCCTGGAGTCCATCAGGGGAGCTGTTTTTT
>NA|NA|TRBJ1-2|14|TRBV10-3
CAISIGGANYGYTF
TGTGCCATCTCGATAGGGGGAGCTAACTATGGCTACACCTTC
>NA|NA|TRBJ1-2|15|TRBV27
CASSDLDTNSYGYTF
TGTGCCAGCAGTGATCTCGACACAAATTCTTATGGCTACACCTTC
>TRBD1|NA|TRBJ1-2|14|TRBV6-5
CASSYGDRSYGYTF
TGTGCCAGCAGTTACGGGGACAGGAGCTATGGCTACACCTTC
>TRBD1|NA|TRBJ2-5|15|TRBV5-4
CASSFVGTDQETQYF
TGTGCCAGCAGCTTTGTAGGGACAGACCAAGAGACCCAGTACTTC
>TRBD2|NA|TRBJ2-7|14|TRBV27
CASSFGGRAYEQYF
TGTGCCAGCAGTTTTGGGGGGAGGGCCTACGAGCAGTACTTC
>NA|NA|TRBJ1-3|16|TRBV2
CASSGGIKGPGNTIYF
TGTGCCAGCAGTGGGGGAATCAAGGGGCCTGGAAACACCATATATTTT
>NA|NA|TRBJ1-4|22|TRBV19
CASSIWVDQDTSTWLVEGKLFF
TGTGCCAGTAGTATTTGGGTGGACCAGGACACATCGACCTGGTTGGTCGAAGGAAAACTGTTTTTT
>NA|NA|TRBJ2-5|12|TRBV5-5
CASSGSQGTQYF
TGTGCCAGCAGCGGGTCGCAGGGGACCCAGTACTTC
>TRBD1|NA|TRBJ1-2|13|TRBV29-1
CSVESKGTGGYTF
TGCAGCGTTGAAAGTAAGGGGACAGGTGGCTACACCTTC
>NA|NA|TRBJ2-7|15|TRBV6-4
CASSERLDSSYEQYF
TGTGCCAGCAGTGAACGGCTGGACAGCTCCTACGAGCAGTACTTC
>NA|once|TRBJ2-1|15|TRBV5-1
CASSPEGNSYNEQFF
TGCGCCAGCAGCCCGGAGGGCAACTCCTACAATGAGCAGTTCTTC
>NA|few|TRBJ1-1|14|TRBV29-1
CSVVSTGWGTEAFF
TGCAGCGTTGTATCAACAGGGTGGGGCACTGAAGCTTTCTTT
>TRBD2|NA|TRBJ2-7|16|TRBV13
CASSFYSGRKSYEQYF
TGTGCCAGCAGCTTTTATAGCGGGAGGAAGTCCTACGAGCAGTACTTC
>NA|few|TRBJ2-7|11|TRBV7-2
CASSLSFEQYF
TGTGCCAGCAGCTTATCTTTCGAGCAGTACTTC
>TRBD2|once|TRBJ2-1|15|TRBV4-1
CASSWTSGRKNEQFF
TGCGCCAGCAGCTGGACTAGCGGGAGGAAGAATGAGCAGTTCTTC
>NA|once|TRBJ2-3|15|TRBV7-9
CASSSPRGSTDTQYF
TGTGCCAGCAGCTCCCCAAGGGGGAGTACAGATACGCAGTATTTT
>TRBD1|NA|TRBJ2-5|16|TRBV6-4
CASSDIAGGDQATQYF
TGTGCCAGCAGTGACATAGCAGGGGGCGACCAAGCGACCCAGTACTTC